Below, 15 T cell receptor beta chains from the same sample are listed, as sequenced in a study of blood T cell repertoires in COVID-19. Clones were read by immunoSEQ multiplex PCR, and TCRdb kept only the in-frame ones, dropping some. The repertoire includes roughly 220,000 clones, just over 85% of them detected once, and roughly 14% sits in the top ten. The sample was PBMCs or T cells enriched from blood (not recorded which). These receptors originate from a woman between 45 and 65 years old with acute COVID-19.

The gene calls are TRBV7-8 and TRBJ2-5; D perhaps matches TRBD2 (6 bases). The CDR3 is made up of 16 amino acids. Trimming pared 1 base from V and 2 bases from J, leaving 14 bases between. Germline V CDR1 and CDR2: SGHVS, FQNEAQ. The CDR3 DNA reads TGTGCCAGCAGCTTAGTACCTAGCGTGGGGCAAGAGACCCAGTACTTC. Amino acids: CASSLVPSVGQETQYF.

The chain is built from TRBV18 and TRBJ2-1, with 7 bases that match TRBD2. The V segment lost 3 bases and the J segment 6 bases; nucleotides outside the gene matches: 8. CDR3 length: 15 amino acids. Germline loops: CDR1 KGHSH, CDR2 LQKENI. The CDR3 DNA sequence: TGTGCCAGCTCACCCGCTAGCGGACAATCCAATGAGCAGTTCTTC. Amino acids: CASSPASGQSNEQFF.

The chain uses TRBV19 and TRBJ1-2, with 7 bases aligning to TRBD1. Germline lookup yields CDR1 LNHDA and CDR2 SQIVND (reference sequence). Trimming took 4 bases from V and 8 from J; bases not matched to a gene: 10. This CDR3 comprises 14 residues. In nucleotides, the CDR3 is TGTGCCAGTAGTACCTGGACAGGCGTGATAGGCTACACCTTC. Translating gives CASSTWTGVIGYTF.

The chain uses TRBV27 and TRBJ1-1; D is unresolved. Trimming took 6 bases from V and 11 from J, leaving 16 bases between them. This CDR3 contains 12 residues. CDR1 and CDR2 from the germline V gene are MNHEY and SMNVEV (reference sequence). The CDR3 is CASSIPGVGAFF. In nucleotides, the CDR3 is TGTGCCAGCAGCATACCGGGAGTGGGGGCTTTCTTT.

In nucleotides, the CDR3 is TGTGCCAGCAGCGCTACTAGCGGGAGACGTTACGAGCAGTACTTC. Its protein is CASSATSGRRYEQYF. This rearrangement joins TRBV2 to TRBJ2-7; 11 bases match TRBD2. The CDR3 is 15 residues long. Germline V gene sequence: CDR1 SNHLY, CDR2 FYNNEI. With V trimmed by 6 bases and J by 4 bases, 8 bases remained unmatched.

The V gene is TRBV14, the J gene TRBJ1-1, with D possibly TRBD1 on 6 matching bases. The CDR3 consists of 13 residues. Trimming left V 4 bases short and J 6 bases short, with 12 bases between. Germline V CDR1 and CDR2: SGHDN, FVKESK. The CDR3, as DNA: TGTGCCAGCAGCCGAGAACAGGGCCCTGAAGCTTTCTTT. Its protein is CASSREQGPEAFF.

J is TRBJ2-7 and V is TRBV7-9; 11 nucleotides align to TRBD2. Germline V gives CDR1 SEHNR, CDR2 FQNEAQ (reference sequence). The CDR3 consists of 14 residues. The CDR3 sequence is CASSHGGLAEAPEV. In nucleotides, the CDR3 is TGTGCCAGCAGCCACGGGGGACTAGCGGAAGCCCCTGAGGTC.

The rearrangement joins TRBV4-3 to TRBJ1-4; TRBD1 might be the D (5 bases). Trimming stripped 4 bases from V and 3 bases from J, with 18 bases between. CDR1 is LGHNA and CDR2 is YSLEER in the germline V gene. This CDR3 comprises 17 residues. CDR3 DNA sequence: TGCGCCAGCAGCCCTCGGGGGACCCCGACCCCTAATGAAAAACTGTTTTTT. As protein: CASSPRGTPTPNEKLFF.

The V and J genes are TRBV4-1 and TRBJ1-4; D call uncertain. This CDR3 comprises 12 residues. Looked up from germline, CDR1 is MGHRA and CDR2 is YSYEKL. V was trimmed by 1 base and J by 6 bases, leaving 3 bases between them. The CDR3: CASSQAYEKLFF. The CDR3 DNA follows: TGCGCCAGCAGCCAAGCCTATGAAAAACTGTTTTTT.

The sample holds a few counts of this clone. This CDR3 reads CASTHTPGSSYNSPLHF. The CDR3 DNA sequence: TGTGCCAGCACCCACACTCCGGGGAGCTCCTATAATTCACCCCTCCACTTT. The V gene is TRBV5-6, the J gene TRBJ1-6; the D is unclear. There are 17 residues in the CDR3. Germline V CDR1 and CDR2: SGHDT, YYEEEE. Deletions cut 6 bases from V and 0 bases from J, with 16 bases between.

This clone was picked up one time. The CDR3 is CASSLGHGRGEQYF. The CDR3 DNA reads as TGCGCCAGCAGCTTGGGTCACGGGAGGGGGGAGCAGTACTTC. The chain links TRBV5-1 to TRBJ2-7; 8 positions agree with TRBD2. V was pared by 0 bases and J by 7 bases, with 6 bases of the junction left unmatched. The CDR3 has 14 amino acids. Germline loops: CDR1 SGHRS, CDR2 YFSETQ.

The genes are TRBV19 and TRBJ1-2; a possible D gene is TRBD1 (5 bases). Germline-derived CDR1 and CDR2 are LNHDA and SQIVND (reference sequence). This CDR3 spans 15 amino acids. The V gene lost 2 bases and the J gene lost 4 bases, with 14 bases spanning the gap. CDR3 loop: CASSIQVRQLYGYTF. The CDR3, as DNA: TGTGCCAGTAGTATACAGGTACGACAGCTCTATGGCTACACCTTC.

The chain uses TRBV27 and TRBJ2-2; D might be TRBD1 (5 bases). Germline CDR1 MNHEY, CDR2 SMNVEV (reference sequence). The length of the CDR3 is 16 residues. V lost 0 bases, J lost 4 bases, and 12 bases lay in between. For the CDR3, the DNA is TGTGCCAGCAGTTTATCGGGGCCTGTAATCACCGGGGAGCTGTTTTTT. Residues: CASSLSGPVITGELFF.

The chain links TRBV21-1 to TRBJ1-4; the DNA was not used to check the table's D call, TRBD1. TRBV21-1 is reported as a pseudogene. The CDR3 consists of 14 residues. This CDR3 reads CASRLRGFDEKLFF. The CDR3 region has the DNA TGTGCCAGCAGACTCAGGGGGTTTGATGAAAAACTGTTTTTT.

This clone was observed a single time. V gene TRBV10-3 combines with J gene TRBJ2-2; weak D call: TRBD2 (6 bases). CDR1 ENHRY and CDR2 SYGVKD come from the germline V gene. CDR3 length: 13 residues. V lost 3 bases, J lost 6 bases, and 8 bases lay in between. CDR3 DNA sequence: TGTGCCATCAGTGACCGGAGGGCCGGGGAGCTGTTTTTT. Its protein is CAISDRRAGELFF.